What follows is one T cell receptor (beta chain) and its context. The record originates from a study of CD8+ T cells in alopecia areata. After isolation, RNA underwent reverse transcription to generate cDNA as the sequencing template. TCRdb's table, derived via immunoSEQ multiplex PCR, lists solely in-frame clones and lacks some. The sample yields about 150,000 clones, less than 75% seen once. The CDR3 has 14 residues. Trimming left V 1 base short and J 5 bases short, with 11 bases between. Germline loops: CDR1 MGHRA, CDR2 YSYEKL. PBMCs, the starting material, were the source of sorted CD4+ and CD8+ T cells.

The sequence was collected from a human donor in good health. The sequencing sample was made of CD8+ T cells sorted from blood. This chain uses TRBV4-1 with TRBJ2-5; D may be TRBD1 or TRBD2 (6 bases each). This CDR3 is CASSQAEGDETQYF. In DNA, the CDR3 is TGCGCCAGCAGCCAAGCGGAGGGGGACGAGACCCAGTACTTC.